The source of this T cell receptor (beta chain) is a study of PD-1 blockade in mismatch repair-deficient tumors. At the level of the study: All were previously treated, progressing patients with about 11 mismatch repair-deficient cancer types.

A few pembrolizumab responders had their TCRs sequenced. The method was immunoSEQ multiplex PCR; TCRdb's version includes in-frame clones alone and lacks a portion of them. The table lists around 51,000 clones, over 70% of them singletons. This clonotype originated in an adult with mismatch repair-deficient cancer. The sequencing here drew on peripheral blood, taken less than 21 weeks after starting pembrolizumab.

The CDR3 sequence is CASSDNKDTQYF. In nucleotides, the CDR3 is TGTGCCAGCAGCGACAACAAGGATACGCAGTATTTT. The rearrangement links TRBV9 to TRBJ2-3; D gene unclear. Germline lookup yields CDR1 SGDLS and CDR2 YYNGEE. V shed 3 bases and J shed 6 bases, with 8 bases lying between them. This CDR3 spans 12 amino acids. Complete variable domain (other parts from reference TRBV9 and TRBJ2-3): DSGVTQTPKHLITATGQRVTLRCSPRSGDLSVYWYQQSLDQGLQFLIQYYNGEERAKGNILERFSAQQFPDLHSELNLSSLELGDSALYFCASSDNKDTQYFGPGTRLTVL.